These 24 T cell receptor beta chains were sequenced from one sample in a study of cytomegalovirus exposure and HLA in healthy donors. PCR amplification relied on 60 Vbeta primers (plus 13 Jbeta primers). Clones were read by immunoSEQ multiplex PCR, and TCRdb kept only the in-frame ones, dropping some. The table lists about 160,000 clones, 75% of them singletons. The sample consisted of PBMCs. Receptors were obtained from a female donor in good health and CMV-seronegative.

CDR3 region: CASSLPATGDYGYTF. For the CDR3, the DNA is TGTGCCAGCAGTTTACCTGCCACAGGGGACTATGGCTACACCTTC. This chain connects TRBV28 to TRBJ1-2; 7 bases agree with TRBD1. The germline V gene has CDR1 MDHEN and CDR2 SYDVKM. This CDR3 region has 15 residues. The ends lost 2 bases at V and 3 bases at J; junction bases unmatched: 6.

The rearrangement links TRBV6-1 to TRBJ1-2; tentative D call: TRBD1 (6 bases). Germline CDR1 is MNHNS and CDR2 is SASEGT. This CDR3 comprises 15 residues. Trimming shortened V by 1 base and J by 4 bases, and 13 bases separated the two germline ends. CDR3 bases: TGTGCCAGCAGTGAAGATATAGGGGGAGTCTATGGCTACACCTTC. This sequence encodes CASSEDIGGVYGYTF.

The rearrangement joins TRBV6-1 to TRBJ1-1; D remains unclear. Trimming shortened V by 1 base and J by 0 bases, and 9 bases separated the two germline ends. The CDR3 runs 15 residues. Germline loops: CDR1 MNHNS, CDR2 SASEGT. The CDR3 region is CASSEGRTVNTEAFF. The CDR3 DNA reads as TGTGCCAGCAGTGAAGGACGGACTGTGAACACTGAAGCTTTCTTT.

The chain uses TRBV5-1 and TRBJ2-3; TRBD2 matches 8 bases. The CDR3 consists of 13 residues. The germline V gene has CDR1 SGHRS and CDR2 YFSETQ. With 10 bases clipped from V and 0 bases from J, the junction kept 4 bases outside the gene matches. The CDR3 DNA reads TGCGCCGTGCGGGGGGCTAGCACAGATACGCAGTATTTT. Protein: CAVRGASTDTQYF.

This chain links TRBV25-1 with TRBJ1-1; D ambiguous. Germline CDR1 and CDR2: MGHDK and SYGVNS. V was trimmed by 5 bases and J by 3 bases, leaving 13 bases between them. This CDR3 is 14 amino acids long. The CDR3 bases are TGTGCCAGCAGTCCCCTAGACTCGGACACTGAAGCTTTCTTT. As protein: CASSPLDSDTEAFF.

For the CDR3, the DNA is TGTGCCAGCAGCCAACAGGGGGGCTACACCTTC. The encoded protein is CASSQQGGYTF. The chain carries TRBV9 and TRBJ1-2; 7 nucleotides agree with TRBD1. The V gene end was trimmed by 4 bases and the J gene end by 8 bases; junction bases not matched to a gene: 2. This CDR3 region has 11 residues. Germline values: CDR1 SGDLS, CDR2 YYNGEE.

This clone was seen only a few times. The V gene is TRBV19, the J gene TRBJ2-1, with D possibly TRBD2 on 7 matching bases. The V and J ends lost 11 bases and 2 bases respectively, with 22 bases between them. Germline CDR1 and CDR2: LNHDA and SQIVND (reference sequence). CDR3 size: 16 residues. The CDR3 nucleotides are TGTGCCTCCAGGAAGGGGGGGGCGCGCACCTACAATGAGCAGTTCTTC. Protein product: CASRKGGARTYNEQFF.

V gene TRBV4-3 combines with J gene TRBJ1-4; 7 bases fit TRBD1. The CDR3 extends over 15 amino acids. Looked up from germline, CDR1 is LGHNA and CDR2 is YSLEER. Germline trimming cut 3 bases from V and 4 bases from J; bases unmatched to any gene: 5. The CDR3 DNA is TGCGCCAGCAGCCACGGGGACAGCATTAATGAAAAACTGTTTTTT. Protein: CASSHGDSINEKLFF.

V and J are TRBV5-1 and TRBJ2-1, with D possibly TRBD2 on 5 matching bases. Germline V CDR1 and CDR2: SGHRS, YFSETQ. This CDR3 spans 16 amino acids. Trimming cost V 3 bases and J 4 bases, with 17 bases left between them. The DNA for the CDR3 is TGCGCCAGCAGCTCGGAGGCGGTAGTGAGATACAATGAGCAGTTCTTC. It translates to CASSSEAVVRYNEQFF.

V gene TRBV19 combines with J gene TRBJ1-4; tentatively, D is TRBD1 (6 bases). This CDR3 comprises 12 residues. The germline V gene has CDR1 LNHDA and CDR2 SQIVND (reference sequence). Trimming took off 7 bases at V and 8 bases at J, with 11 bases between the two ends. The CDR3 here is CASTDQGEKLFF. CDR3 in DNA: TGTGCCAGTACGGACCAGGGGGAAAAACTGTTTTTT. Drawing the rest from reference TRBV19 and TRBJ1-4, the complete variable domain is DGGITQSPKYLFRKEGQNVTLSCEQNLNHDAMYWYRQDPGQGLRLIYYSQIVNDFQKGDIAEGYSVSREKKESFPLTVTSAQKNPTAFYLCASTDQGEKLFFGSGTQLSVL.

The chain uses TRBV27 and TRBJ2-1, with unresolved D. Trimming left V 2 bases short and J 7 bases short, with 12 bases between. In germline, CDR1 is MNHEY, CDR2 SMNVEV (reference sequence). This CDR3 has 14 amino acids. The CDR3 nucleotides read TGTGCCAGCAGTTTAGATCCAGAATTTAATGAGCAGTTCTTC. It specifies CASSLDPEFNEQFF.

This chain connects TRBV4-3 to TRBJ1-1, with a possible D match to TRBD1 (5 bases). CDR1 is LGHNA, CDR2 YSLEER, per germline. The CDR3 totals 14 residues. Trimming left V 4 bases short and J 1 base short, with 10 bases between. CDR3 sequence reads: CASSRGQGNTEAFF. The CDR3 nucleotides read TGCGCCAGCAGCCGAGGCCAGGGGAACACTGAAGCTTTCTTT.

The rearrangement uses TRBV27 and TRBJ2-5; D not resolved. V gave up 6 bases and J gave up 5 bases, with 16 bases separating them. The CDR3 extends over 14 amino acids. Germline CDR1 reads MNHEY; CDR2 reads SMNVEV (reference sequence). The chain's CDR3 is CASRPKRTSETQYF. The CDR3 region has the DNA TGTGCCAGCAGGCCGAAGAGAACCTCGGAGACCCAGTACTTC.

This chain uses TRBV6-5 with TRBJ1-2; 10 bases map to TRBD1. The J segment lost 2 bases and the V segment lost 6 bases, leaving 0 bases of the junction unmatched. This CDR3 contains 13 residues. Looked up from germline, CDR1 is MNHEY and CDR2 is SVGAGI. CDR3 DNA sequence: TGTGCCAGCAGGACAGGGGGCAACTATGGCTACACCTTC. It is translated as CASRTGGNYGYTF.

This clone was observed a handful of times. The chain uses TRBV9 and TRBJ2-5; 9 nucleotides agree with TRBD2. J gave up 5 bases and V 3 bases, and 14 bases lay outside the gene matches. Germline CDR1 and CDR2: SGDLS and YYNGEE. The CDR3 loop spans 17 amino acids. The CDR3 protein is CASSGTSRAGGPETQYF. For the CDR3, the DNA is TGTGCCAGCAGCGGAACCTCCCGCGCGGGGGGGCCTGAGACCCAGTACTTC.

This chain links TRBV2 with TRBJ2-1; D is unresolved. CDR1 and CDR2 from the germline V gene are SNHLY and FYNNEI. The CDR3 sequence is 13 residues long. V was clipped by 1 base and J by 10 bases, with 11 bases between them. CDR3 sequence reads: CASSEDPEREQFF. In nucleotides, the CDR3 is TGTGCCAGCAGTGAAGATCCGGAGAGAGAGCAGTTCTTC.

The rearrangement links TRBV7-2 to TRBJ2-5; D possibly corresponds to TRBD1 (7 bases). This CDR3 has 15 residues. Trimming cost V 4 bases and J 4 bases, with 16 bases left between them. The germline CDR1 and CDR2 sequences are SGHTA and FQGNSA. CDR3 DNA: TGTGCCAGCAGCTGGAGGGGGCTAGAGGTAGAGACCCAGTACTTC. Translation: CASSWRGLEVETQYF.

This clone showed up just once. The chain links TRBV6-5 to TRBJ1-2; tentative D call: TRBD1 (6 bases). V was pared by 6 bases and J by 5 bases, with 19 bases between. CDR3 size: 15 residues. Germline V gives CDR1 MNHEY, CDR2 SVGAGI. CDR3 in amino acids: CASRADRGTGYGYTF. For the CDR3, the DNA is TGTGCCAGCAGGGCGGACAGAGGTACCGGGTATGGCTACACCTTC.

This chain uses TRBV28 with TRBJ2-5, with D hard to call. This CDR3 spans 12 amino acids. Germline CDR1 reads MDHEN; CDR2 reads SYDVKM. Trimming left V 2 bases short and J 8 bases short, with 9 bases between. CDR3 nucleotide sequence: TGTGCCAGCAGTTTAGGGCCAGTTACCCAGTACTTC. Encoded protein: CASSLGPVTQYF.

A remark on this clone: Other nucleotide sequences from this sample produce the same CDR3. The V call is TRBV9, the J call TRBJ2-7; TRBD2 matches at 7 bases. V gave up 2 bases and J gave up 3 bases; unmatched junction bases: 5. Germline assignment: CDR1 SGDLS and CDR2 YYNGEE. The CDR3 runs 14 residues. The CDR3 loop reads CASSVGGSSYEQYF. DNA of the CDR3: TGTGCCAGCAGCGTCGGCGGGAGTAGCTACGAGCAGTACTTC.

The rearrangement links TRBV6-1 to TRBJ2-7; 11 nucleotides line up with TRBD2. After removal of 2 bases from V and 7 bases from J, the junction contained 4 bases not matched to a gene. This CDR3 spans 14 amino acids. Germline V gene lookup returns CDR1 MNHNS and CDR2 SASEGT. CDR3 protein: CASSEMRLAGEQYF. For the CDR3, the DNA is TGTGCCAGCAGTGAAATGAGACTAGCGGGAGAGCAGTACTTC.

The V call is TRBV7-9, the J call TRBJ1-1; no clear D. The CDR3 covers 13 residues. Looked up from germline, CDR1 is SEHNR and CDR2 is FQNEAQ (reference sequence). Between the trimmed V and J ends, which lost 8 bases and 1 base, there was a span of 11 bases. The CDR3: CASAFRPNTEAFF. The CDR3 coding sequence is TGTGCCAGCGCGTTCCGCCCGAACACTGAAGCTTTCTTT.

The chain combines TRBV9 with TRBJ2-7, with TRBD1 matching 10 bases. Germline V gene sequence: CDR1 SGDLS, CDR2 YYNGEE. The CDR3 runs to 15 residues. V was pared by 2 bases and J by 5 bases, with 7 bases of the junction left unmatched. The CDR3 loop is CASSVGTGVEDEQYF. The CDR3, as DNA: TGTGCCAGCAGCGTCGGGACAGGGGTGGAGGACGAGCAGTACTTC.

The CDR3 here is CASSLGTSGEETQYF. DNA of the CDR3: TGTGCCAGCAGCCTCGGGACTAGCGGGGAAGAGACCCAGTACTTC. The chain joins TRBV7-9 to TRBJ2-5, with 13 bases that match TRBD2. The CDR3 consists of 15 residues. J gave up 3 bases and V 5 bases, and 3 bases lay outside the gene matches. In germline, CDR1 is SEHNR, CDR2 FQNEAQ (reference sequence).